This TCR beta chain derives from a study of beta chain features in type 1 diabetes. Study-level results: There were fewer insertions and more deletions at the VDJ junctions of type 1 diabetes patients.

V was shortened by 5 bases and J by 4 bases, with 9 bases between the two germline ends. This CDR3 has 14 residues. The germline gives CDR1 LNHNV, CDR2 YYDKDF (reference sequence). Isolated RNA was reverse transcribed in full, so expressed TCRB transcripts were sequenced. Measured with immunoSEQ multiplex PCR; TCRdb has only the in-frame clones, and not every one. Found here are under 400,000 clones, about 19% of them singletons; the top ten hold around 0.04%. In the case of this clone: What it binds is unknown.

The specimen sequenced was naive CD4+ T cells from blood. This sequence was found in a woman aged 18-29 years in good health. The V call is TRBV15, the J call TRBJ2-6; D gene ambiguous. The CDR3 DNA sequence: TGTGCCACCAGCGTTCGGTGGGGGGCCAACGTCCTGACTTTC. Translated: CATSVRWGANVLTF.